The clone carrying this T cell receptor (beta chain) was observed a few times. The antigen is undetermined. The data stem from a study of blood T cells in healthy people across ages. Overall study context: About one barcoded TCR beta cDNA was captured per two T cells.

Every sample had a minimum of 6 million PBMCs isolated. V lost 6 bases to trimming and J lost 3 bases, with 12 bases between them. CDR1 is SGHTA, CDR2 FQGNSA, per germline. The CDR3 runs 13 residues. With a J-beta primer mix and a sample-barcoded 5' primer, a second PCR ran about 7 to 12 cycles. TCRdb reprocessed the 5' RACE reads via MiXCR and lists one record per CDR3 protein. The data contain about 1.4 million distinct CDR3 sequences, 55% to 75% of them singletons. Study-level results: Considered underestimates were the diversity estimates obtained from one million T cells.

The sequenced sample consisted of blood. The genes are TRBV7-2 and TRBJ2-7; D might be TRBD2 (5 bases). The source is a man between 18 and 29 years old in good health. The CDR3 bases are TGTGCCAGCAGTATCCGGGAATACTACGAGCAGTACTTC. This codes for CASSIREYYEQYF. Full variable domain (missing parts from reference TRBV7-2 and TRBJ2-7): GAGVSQSPSNKVTEKGKDVELRCDPISGHTALYWYRQSLGQGLEFLIYFQGNSAPDKSGLPSDRFSAERTGGSVSTLTIQRTQQEDSAVYLCASSIREYYEQYFGPGTRLTVT.